This T cell receptor (beta chain) appears in the sequencing data of a study of Ad26.COV2.S vaccination and SARS-CoV-2 variants. Across the study: A participant enrolled in the COV1001 Ad26.COV2.S trial arm provided the sample. The authors gave Ad26.COV2.S intramuscularly, either once or twice 56 days apart.

Sample treatment: about 20 received Ad26.COV2.S at low or high dose, single or two shots; five or six received placebo; per-sample allocation not given. On day 63 after the first injection, vaccine and placebo recipients gave samples. Measured with immunoSEQ multiplex PCR; TCRdb has only the in-frame clones, and not every one. The sample records hundreds of thousands of clones, roughly 90% being singletons. To note about this clone: What it binds is unknown.

General study results and limits: Vaccinated and placebo-treated recipients had similar non-spike TCR breadth. The study found higher spike-specific TCR breadth in vaccine than placebo recipients.

The CDR3 consists of 16 residues. Trimming cost V 0 bases and J 1 base, with 12 bases left between them. Germline CDR1 and CDR2: SGHDN and FVKESK. Sequenced material: peripheral blood, taken in a trial of Ad26.COV2.S vaccine versus placebo. V usage is TRBV14 and J usage is TRBJ2-5; D perhaps matches TRBD2 (7 bases). This TCR was recovered from a person aged 18-65 years who received the Ad26.COV2.S COVID-19 vaccine or a placebo. CDR3 region: CASSQDGRGPQETQYF. DNA of the CDR3: TGTGCCAGCAGCCAAGATGGGCGGGGGCCCCAAGAGACCCAGTACTTC.